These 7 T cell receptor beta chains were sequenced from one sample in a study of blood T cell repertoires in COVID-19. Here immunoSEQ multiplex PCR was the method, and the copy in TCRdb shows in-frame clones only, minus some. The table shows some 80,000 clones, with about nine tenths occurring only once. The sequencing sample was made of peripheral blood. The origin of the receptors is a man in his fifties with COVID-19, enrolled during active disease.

CDR3 in DNA: TGTGCCAGCAGCCCACGTGGACAGGGTTGGAACACCGGGGAGCTGTTTTTT. It codes for CASSPRGQGWNTGELFF. J is TRBJ2-2 and V is TRBV5-4; TRBD1 matches at 8 bases. J lost 1 base, V lost 4 bases, and 9 bases had no gene match. The CDR3 is 17 residues long. The V gene's germline CDR1 is SGHNT and CDR2 YYREEE (reference sequence).

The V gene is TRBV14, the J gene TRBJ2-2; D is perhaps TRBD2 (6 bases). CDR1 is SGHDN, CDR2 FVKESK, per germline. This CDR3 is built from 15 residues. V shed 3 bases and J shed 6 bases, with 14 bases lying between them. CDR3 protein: CASSHEIIAAGELFF. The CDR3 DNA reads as TGTGCCAGCAGCCACGAAATAATAGCGGCCGGGGAGCTGTTTTTT.

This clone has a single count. Here the CDR3 DNA reads TGCAGCGTTGTTTGGGACAACCAAGAGACCCAGTACTTC. Protein product: CSVVWDNQETQYF. This chain connects TRBV29-1 to TRBJ2-5; D is possibly TRBD1 (6 bases). This CDR3 is built from 13 residues. V was clipped by 4 bases and J by 0 bases, with 9 bases between them. Per germline, CDR1 SQVTM and CDR2 ANQGSEA.

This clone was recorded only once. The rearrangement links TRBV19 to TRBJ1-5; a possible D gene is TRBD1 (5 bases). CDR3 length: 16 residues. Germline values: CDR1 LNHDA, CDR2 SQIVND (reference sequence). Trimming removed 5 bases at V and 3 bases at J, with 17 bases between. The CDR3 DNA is TGTGCCAGTAGTTATAGGCAGGGAGGGGTCAATCAGCCCCAGCATTTT. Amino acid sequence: CASSYRQGGVNQPQHF.

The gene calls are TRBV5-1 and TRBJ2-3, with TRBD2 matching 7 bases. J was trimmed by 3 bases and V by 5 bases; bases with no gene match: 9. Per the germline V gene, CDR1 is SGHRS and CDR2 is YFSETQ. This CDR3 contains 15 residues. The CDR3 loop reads CASRREGVWTDTQYF. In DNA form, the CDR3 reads TGCGCCAGCAGGAGGGAGGGAGTGTGGACAGATACGCAGTATTTT.

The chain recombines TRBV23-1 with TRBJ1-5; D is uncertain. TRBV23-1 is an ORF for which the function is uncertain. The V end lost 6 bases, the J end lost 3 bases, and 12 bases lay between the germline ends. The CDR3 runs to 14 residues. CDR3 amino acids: CASRATGVNQPQHF. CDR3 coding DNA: TGCGCCAGCAGGGCAACCGGAGTCAATCAGCCCCAGCATTTT.

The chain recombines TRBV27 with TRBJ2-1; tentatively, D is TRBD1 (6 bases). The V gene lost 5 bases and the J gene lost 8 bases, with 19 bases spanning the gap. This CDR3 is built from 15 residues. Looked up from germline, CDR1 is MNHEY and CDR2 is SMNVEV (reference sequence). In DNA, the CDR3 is TGTGCCAGCAGTCCCGACCCAGGGGTAAAATATGAGCAGTTCTTC. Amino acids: CASSPDPGVKYEQFF.